A selection of T cell receptor beta chains follows, all from one sample in a study of control samples from healthy donors and cancer patients. The assay was immunoSEQ multiplex PCR, and TCRdb's table has in-frame clones only and misses some. The repertoire holds around 250,000 clones, with around 79% as singletons. The sequenced sample consisted of PBMCs. The receptors shown here come from a woman between 55 and 75 years old with lung cancer. Both conserved end residues are part of each CDR3. D genes are given only for firm matches. Some rows mark clone size as missing; the rest say once, few, many or name a class of expanded clone.

TRBV4-2,-,TRBD2,TRBJ2-7,CASSQVAGGIYEQYF,TGTGCCAGCAGCCAAGTAGCGGGGGGGATTTACGAGCAGTACTTC
TRBV3-1/TRBV3-2,-,-,TRBJ2-7,CASSQVADSEQYF,TGTGCCAGCAGCCAGGTGGCCGACTCGGAGCAGTACTTC
TRBV6-5,-,-,TRBJ1-2,CASSSPPLRGYTF,TGTGCCAGCAGTTCCCCTCCTTTACGAGGCTACACCTTC
TRBV14,-,TRBD1,TRBJ2-1,CASSQVPGGQFF,TGTGCCAGCAGCCAAGTGCCAGGGGGGCAGTTCTTC
TRBV12-3/TRBV12-4,-,TRBD2,TRBJ2-5,CASSFSGRETQYF,TGTGCCAGCAGTTTTAGCGGGCGAGAGACCCAGTACTTC
TRBV7-9,-,-,TRBJ1-1,CASSDDSEAFF,TGTGCCAGCAGCGACGACAGTGAAGCTTTCTTT
TRBV7-6,few,TRBD2,TRBJ2-3,CASSLGSGGADTQYF,TGTGCCAGCAGCTTAGGGAGCGGGGGGGCAGATACGCAGTATTTT
TRBV7-8,-,-,TRBJ1-1,CASSLRIQNTEAFF,TGTGCCAGCAGCTTACGTATTCAGAACACTGAAGCTTTCTTT
TRBV11-2,once,-,TRBJ1-2,CASSLGVSDMDYTF,TGTGCCAGCAGCTTAGGTGTGTCCGACATGGACTACACCTTC
TRBV7-3,-,TRBD2,TRBJ2-3,CASSFNGGALDTQYF,TGTGCCAGCAGCTTCAACGGGGGGGCTTTAGATACGCAGTATTTT
TRBV21-1,-,-,TRBJ2-2,CASPKTKRRGNTGELFF,TGTGCCAGCCCCAAGACCAAACGGAGGGGGAACACCGGGGAGCTGTTTTTT
TRBV11-2,-,-,TRBJ1-2,CASSLGDTFHGYTF,TGTGCCAGCAGCTTAGGGGACACTTTCCATGGCTACACCTTC
TRBV5-1,-,-,TRBJ2-7,CASMQDRWPDEQYF,TGCGCCAGCATGCAAGACAGGTGGCCGGACGAGCAGTACTTC
TRBV5-1,-,TRBD1,TRBJ2-5,CASSTQSPQGPQYF,TGCGCCAGCAGCACTCAATCACCACAGGGGCCCCAGTACTTC
TRBV10-3,-,-,TRBJ1-3,CAISDQGLSGNTIYF,TGTGCCATCTCTGACCAGGGGTTAAGTGGAAACACCATATATTTT
TRBV19,-,-,TRBJ1-3,CASTSNRGAASGNTIYF,TGTGCCAGTACCTCAAATCGGGGGGCTGCCTCTGGAAACACCATATATTTT
TRBV6-5,-,-,TRBJ1-2,CASSFNPIYGYTF,TGTGCCAGCAGTTTCAATCCTATCTATGGCTACACCTTC
TRBV1,-,-,TRBJ2-7,CTSSYRLAGEAEQYF,TGCACCAGCAGCTACCGACTAGCGGGAGAGGCCGAGCAGTACTTC
TRBV2,-,-,TRBJ2-5,CASNYQETQYF,TGTGCCAGCAATTACCAAGAGACCCAGTACTTC
TRBV6-1,-,-,TRBJ1-4,CASSEALSREKLFF,TGTGCCAGCAGTGAAGCGCTTTCCCGGGAAAAACTGTTTTTT
TRBV5-1,-,-,TRBJ2-2,CASSLYGAANTGELFF,TGCGCCAGCAGCTTGTACGGGGCCGCGAACACCGGGGAGCTGTTTTTT
TRBV3-1/TRBV3-2,-,-,TRBJ2-1,CASSQSYNEQFF,TGTGCCAGCAGTCAATCCTACAATGAGCAGTTCTTC
TRBV5-1,-,-,TRBJ2-4,CASSLDGGLDIQYF,TGCGCCAGCAGCTTGGACGGGGGTCTAGACATTCAGTACTTC
TRBV18,-,-,TRBJ1-5,CASSPSNGGDQPQHF,TGTGCCAGCTCACCATCGAACGGGGGCGATCAGCCCCAGCATTTT
TRBV19,-,TRBD1,TRBJ2-2,CASSRQGRDTGELFF,TGTGCCAGTAGTAGACAGGGGCGCGACACCGGGGAGCTGTTTTTT
TRBV2,-,-,TRBJ1-2,CASNQGLEANYGYTF,TGTGCCAGCAATCAGGGACTGGAGGCTAACTATGGCTACACCTTC
TRBV19,-,-,TRBJ2-5,CASSRKGLQETQYF,TGTGCCAGTAGTAGAAAGGGCCTACAAGAGACCCAGTACTTC
TRBV5-1,-,TRBD1,TRBJ2-7,CASSPFQGAAEQYF,TGCGCCAGCAGCCCCTTCCAGGGGGCAGCCGAGCAGTACTTC
TRBV27,-,TRBD1,TRBJ1-1,CASSLGQGPNTEAFF,TGTGCCAGCAGTTTAGGACAGGGACCGAACACTGAAGCTTTCTTT
TRBV6-5,-,TRBD1,TRBJ2-3,CASSRYRGLGDTQYF,TGTGCCAGCAGCCGGTACAGGGGGCTTGGAGATACGCAGTATTTT
TRBV28,-,TRBD1,TRBJ1-2,CASSSPTTTGGHGYTF,TGTGCCAGCAGTTCTCCCACCACCACAGGGGGCCATGGCTACACCTTC
TRBV18,many,-,TRBJ1-2,CASSSRDFGYTF,TGTGCCAGCTCCTCACGGGACTTTGGCTACACCTTC
TRBV18,-,-,TRBJ2-7,CASSGAGVYEQYF,TGTGCCAGCTCAGGGGCAGGGGTCTACGAGCAGTACTTC
TRBV15,-,TRBD1,TRBJ2-5,CATSARQGETQYF,TGTGCCACCAGCGCCAGACAGGGGGAGACCCAGTACTTC
TRBV5-1,-,TRBD1,TRBJ2-2,CASSLQGQLFTGELFF,TGCGCCAGCAGCTTGCAGGGACAGTTATTCACCGGGGAGCTGTTTTTT
TRBV11-2,-,-,TRBJ2-3,CASSSPQERRTDTQYF,TGTGCCAGCAGCTCCCCACAGGAGAGGAGGACAGATACGCAGTATTTT
TRBV7-8,-,-,TRBJ1-1,CASSSAGALGTEAFF,TGTGCCAGCAGCTCGGCAGGGGCCCTGGGCACTGAAGCTTTCTTT
TRBV11-2,-,-,TRBJ1-2,CASSFSGADGYTF,TGTGCCAGCAGCTTTTCAGGGGCGGATGGCTACACCTTC
TRBV15,-,-,TRBJ1-1,CATSRTDGNTEAFF,TGTGCCACCAGCAGAACAGACGGGAACACTGAAGCTTTCTTT
TRBV19,once,-,TRBJ2-3,CASKSKGLYTDTQYF,TGTGCCAGTAAAAGTAAGGGCCTATACACAGATACGCAGTATTTT
TRBV30,-,TRBD1,TRBJ1-5,CAWSVQGSRNQPQHF,TGTGCCTGGAGTGTACAGGGGTCACGAAATCAGCCCCAGCATTTT
TRBV5-1,-,TRBD1,TRBJ1-1,CASSMGQGNTEAFF,TGCGCCAGCAGCATGGGACAGGGTAACACTGAAGCTTTCTTT
TRBV28,-,-,TRBJ2-3,CASSPYKRTQYF,TGTGCCAGCAGCCCTTATAAGCGGACGCAGTATTTT
TRBV9,-,-,TRBJ2-5,CASSVDEGHGETQYF,TGTGCCAGCAGCGTAGACGAGGGACATGGGGAGACCCAGTACTTC
TRBV18,-,-,TRBJ2-1,CASSPAARDMYEQFF,TGTGCCAGCTCACCAGCCGCGCGGGATATGTATGAGCAGTTCTTC